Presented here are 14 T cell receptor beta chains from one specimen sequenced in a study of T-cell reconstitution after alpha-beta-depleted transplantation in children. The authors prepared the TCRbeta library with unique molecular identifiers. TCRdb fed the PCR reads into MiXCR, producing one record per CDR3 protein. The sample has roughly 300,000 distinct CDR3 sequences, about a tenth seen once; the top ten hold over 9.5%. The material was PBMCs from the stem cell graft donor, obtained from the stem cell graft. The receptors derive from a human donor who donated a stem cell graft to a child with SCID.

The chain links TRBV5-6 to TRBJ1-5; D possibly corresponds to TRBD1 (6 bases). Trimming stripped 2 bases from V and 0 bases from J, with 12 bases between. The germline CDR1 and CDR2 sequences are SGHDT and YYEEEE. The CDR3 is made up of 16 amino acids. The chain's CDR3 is CASSFQDRTSNQPQHF. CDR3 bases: TGTGCCAGCAGCTTCCAGGACAGAACTAGCAATCAGCCCCAGCATTTT.

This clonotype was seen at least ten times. CDR3: CASSFRQGSYEQYF. The CDR3 bases are TGCGCCAGCAGCTTTCGACAGGGCTCCTACGAGCAGTACTTC. This chain uses TRBV5-1 with TRBJ2-7; 7 nucleotides line up with TRBD1. Germline CDR1 is SGHRS and CDR2 is YFSETQ. V trimming: 2 bases; J trimming: 0 bases; junction bases outside the gene matches: 2. The CDR3 runs to 14 residues.

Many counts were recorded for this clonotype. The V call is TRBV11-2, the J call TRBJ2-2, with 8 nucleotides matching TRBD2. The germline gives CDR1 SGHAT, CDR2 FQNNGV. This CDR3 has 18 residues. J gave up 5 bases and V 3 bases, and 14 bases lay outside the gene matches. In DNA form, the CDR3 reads TGTGCCAGCAGCTTTCGGTCCCTTAGCGGGGATCGTACCGGGGAGCTGTTTTTT. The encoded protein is CASSFRSLSGDRTGELFF.

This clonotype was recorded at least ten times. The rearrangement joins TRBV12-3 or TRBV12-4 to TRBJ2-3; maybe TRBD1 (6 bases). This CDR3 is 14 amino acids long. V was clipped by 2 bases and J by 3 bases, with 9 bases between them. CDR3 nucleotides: TGTGCCAGCAGTTTAACAGGGTGGACAGATACGCAGTATTTT. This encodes CASSLTGWTDTQYF.

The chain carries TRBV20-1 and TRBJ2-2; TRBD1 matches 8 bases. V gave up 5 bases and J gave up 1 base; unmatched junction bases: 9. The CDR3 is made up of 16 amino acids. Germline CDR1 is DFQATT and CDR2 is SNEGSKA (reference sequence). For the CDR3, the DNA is TGCAGTGCTCTACACCCCGGGACAGGGAACACCGGGGAGCTGTTTTTT. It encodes CSALHPGTGNTGELFF.

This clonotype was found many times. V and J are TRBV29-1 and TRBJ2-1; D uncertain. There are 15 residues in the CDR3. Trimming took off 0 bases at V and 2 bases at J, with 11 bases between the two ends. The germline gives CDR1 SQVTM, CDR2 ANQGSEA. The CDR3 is CSVEDAAATYNEQFF. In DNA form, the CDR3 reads TGCAGCGTTGAAGATGCGGCGGCCACCTACAATGAGCAGTTCTTC.

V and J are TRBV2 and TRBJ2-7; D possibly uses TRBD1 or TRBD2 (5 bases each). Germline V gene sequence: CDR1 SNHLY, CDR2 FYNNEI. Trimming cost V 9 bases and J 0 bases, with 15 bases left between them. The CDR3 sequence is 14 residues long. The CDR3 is CARVKEGSSYEQYF. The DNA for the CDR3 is TGTGCCAGGGTTAAAGAGGGGAGCTCCTACGAGCAGTACTTC.

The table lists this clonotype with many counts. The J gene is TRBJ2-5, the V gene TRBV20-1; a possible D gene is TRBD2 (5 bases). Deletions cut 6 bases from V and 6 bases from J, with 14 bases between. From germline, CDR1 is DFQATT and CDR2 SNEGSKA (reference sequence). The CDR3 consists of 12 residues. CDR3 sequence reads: CSANHRGQTQYF. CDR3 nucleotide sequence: TGCAGTGCGAACCACCGGGGTCAGACCCAGTACTTC.

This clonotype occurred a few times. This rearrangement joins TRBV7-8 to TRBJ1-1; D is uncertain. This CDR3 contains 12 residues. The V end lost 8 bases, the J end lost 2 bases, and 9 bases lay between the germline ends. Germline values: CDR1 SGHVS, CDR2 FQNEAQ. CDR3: CASGHLNTEAFF. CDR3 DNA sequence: TGTGCCAGCGGTCACTTAAACACTGAAGCTTTCTTT.

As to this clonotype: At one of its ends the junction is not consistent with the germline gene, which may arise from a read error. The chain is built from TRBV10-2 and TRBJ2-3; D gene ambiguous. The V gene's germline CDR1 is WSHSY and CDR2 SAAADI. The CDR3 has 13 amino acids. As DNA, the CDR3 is TGCGCCAGCTCCCCTCGGGCCACAGATAAGCAGTATTTT. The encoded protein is CASSPRATDKQYF.

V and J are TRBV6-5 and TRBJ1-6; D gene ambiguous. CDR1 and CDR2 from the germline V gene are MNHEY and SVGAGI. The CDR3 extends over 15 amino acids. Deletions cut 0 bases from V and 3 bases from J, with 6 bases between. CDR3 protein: CASSYSGHYNSPLHF. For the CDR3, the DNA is TGTGCCAGCAGTTACTCGGGCCACTATAATTCACCCCTCCACTTT.

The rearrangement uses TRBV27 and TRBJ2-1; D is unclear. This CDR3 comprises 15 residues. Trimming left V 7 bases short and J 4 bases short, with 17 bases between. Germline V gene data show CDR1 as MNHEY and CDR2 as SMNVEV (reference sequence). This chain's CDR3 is CASKPGSGGYNEQFF. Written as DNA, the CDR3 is TGTGCCAGCAAACCCGGGTCGGGTGGGTACAATGAGCAGTTCTTC.

CDR3 residues: CASSVGMSGNYEQYF. In nucleotides, the CDR3 is TGTGCCAGCAGTGTCGGAATGAGCGGAAACTACGAGCAGTACTTC. The chain couples TRBV6-1 to TRBJ2-7; possibly TRBD2 for D (5 bases). CDR1 is MNHNS, CDR2 SASEGT, per germline. Trimming left V 4 bases short and J 3 bases short, with 16 bases between. The CDR3 consists of 15 residues.

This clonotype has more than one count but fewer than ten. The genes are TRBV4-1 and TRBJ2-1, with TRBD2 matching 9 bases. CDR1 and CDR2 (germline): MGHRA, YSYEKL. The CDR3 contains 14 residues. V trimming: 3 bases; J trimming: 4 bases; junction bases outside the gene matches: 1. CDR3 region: CASSQGLAYNEQFF. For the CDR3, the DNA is TGCGCCAGCAGCCAGGGACTAGCTTACAATGAGCAGTTCTTC.